These 29 T cell receptor beta chains share one sample of origin, sequenced in a study of HIV-infected patients and healthy controls. cDNA was made from approximately 0.55 ug RNA using alpha and beta constant primers. Each of the alpha and beta chains got its own library through chain-specific third strand synthesis with indices. TCRdb re-called the 5' RACE reads with MiXCR, one entry per CDR3 protein. The sample gives roughly 7,500 distinct CDR3 sequences, less than 7.5% of which show up once; 20% is in the top ten. Roughly three months, about 14 weeks, into antiretroviral therapy, follow-up blood was collected. No cell fractionation was done, so the repertoire covers all unsorted peripheral blood T cells. The source was blood, collected during antiretroviral therapy. All receptors come from an adult with HIV infection.

In its sample, this clonotype was seen many times. Because this beta chain is a stray read in a library intended to capture alpha chains, its abundance should not be given much weight. This chain links TRBV6-2 or TRBV6-3 with TRBJ2-2; D is perhaps TRBD1 or TRBD2 (5 bases each). The ends were cut back, 5 bases at V and 7 bases at J, with 20 bases in the middle. CDR1 MNHEY and CDR2 SVGEGT come from the germline V gene. The CDR3 has 16 residues. CDR3 protein: CASSAAGDPPGGELFF. CDR3 in DNA: TGTGCCAGCAGTGCTGCCGGGGACCCACCGGGCGGGGAGCTGTTTTTT.

By share, this clonotype ranks as medium-sized (0.01 to 0.1%). This beta chain is off target for a library built for alpha chains, so its abundance means little. V gene TRBV7-6 combines with J gene TRBJ2-5; weak D call: TRBD2 (7 bases). Trimming removed 0 bases at V and 2 bases at J, with 13 bases between. Germline V gene data show CDR1 as SGHVS and CDR2 as FNYEAQ. The CDR3 runs 16 residues. The CDR3 DNA sequence: TGTGCCAGCAGCTTAGCGTGGCGGGGGCCTCAAGAGACCCAGTACTTC. This codes for CASSLAWRGPQETQYF.

This clonotype was seen repeatedly, ten times or more. With the library built for alpha chains, this beta chain is off target and its frequency is not meaningful. The gene calls are TRBV3-1 and TRBJ2-4; TRBD2 matches at 8 bases. The germline gives CDR1 LGHDT, CDR2 YNNKEL (reference sequence). J was trimmed by 0 bases and V by 8 bases; bases with no gene match: 6. CDR3 size: 15 residues. The CDR3 DNA reads TGTGCCAGCGGGTCGGGAGGGTTAGCCAAAAACATTCAGTACTTC. Protein product: CASGSGGLAKNIQYF. The complete variable domain, with remaining parts taken from reference TRBV3-1 and TRBJ2-4, reads DTAVSQTPKYLVTQMGNDKSIKCEQNLGHDTMYWYKQDSKKFLKIMFSYNNKELIINETVPNRFSPKSPDKAHLNLHINSLELGDSAVYFCASGSGGLAKNIQYFGAGTRLSVL.

This clonotype was counted ten times or more. A library made for alpha chains picked up this beta chain off target, so its size means little. This chain links TRBV3-1 with TRBJ2-3, with a tentative D call TRBD2 (7 bases). CDR1 LGHDT and CDR2 YNNKEL come from the germline V gene (reference sequence). The CDR3 is 15 residues long. Trimming removed 0 bases at V and 5 bases at J, with 12 bases between. CDR3 sequence: CASSQERGGGDTQYF. In DNA, the CDR3 is TGTGCCAGCAGCCAAGAGAGGGGGGGCGGAGATACGCAGTATTTT.

This clonotype was found many times. This beta chain is a stray read from a library made for alpha chains; its abundance is not meaningful. The chain is built from TRBV6-6 and TRBJ2-1, with D unclear. The CDR3 covers 15 residues. Trimming shortened V by 7 bases and J by 6 bases, and 19 bases separated the two germline ends. Germline V gives CDR1 MNHNY, CDR2 SVGAGI (reference sequence). CDR3 loop: CASTADSTGSNEQFF. Written as DNA, the CDR3 is TGTGCCAGCACCGCCGACTCAACCGGTAGCAATGAGCAGTTCTTC.

This clonotype was seen ten or more times. This beta chain lies outside the target of a library built for alpha chains; its clone size means little. The chain carries TRBV30 and TRBJ1-1; no reliable D call. The CDR3 loop spans 16 amino acids. V gave up 3 bases and J gave up 2 bases, with 19 bases separating them. Germline values: CDR1 GTSNPN, CDR2 SVGIG (reference sequence). Here the CDR3 reads CAWRATITVNNTEAFF. The CDR3 DNA reads as TGTGCCTGGAGGGCCACTATAACAGTTAATAACACTGAAGCTTTCTTT.

This clonotype came up many times. This beta chain came through as a stray read in a library set up for alpha chains, and its size says little. The V call is TRBV30, the J call TRBJ1-5; 8 nucleotides match TRBD1. The V and J ends lost 8 bases and 2 bases, in that order; junction bases with no gene match: 2. The CDR3 loop spans 12 amino acids. Germline CDR1 and CDR2: GTSNPN and SVGIG (reference sequence). CDR3 protein: CAADRGNQPQHF. In nucleotides, the CDR3 is TGTGCCGCGGACAGGGGCAATCAGCCCCAGCATTTT. The full variable domain, with the rest looked up from reference TRBV30 and TRBJ1-5, is SQTIHQWPATLVQPVGSPLSLECTVEGTSNPNLYWYRQAAGRGLQLLFYSVGIGQISSEVPQNLSASRPQDRQFILSSKKLLLSDSGFYLCAADRGNQPQHFGDGTRLSIL.

A note on this clonotype: With the library built for alpha chains, this beta chain is off target and its frequency is not meaningful. The chain combines TRBV10-3 with TRBJ2-2; D remains ambiguous. V gave up 5 bases and J gave up 2 bases, with 6 bases separating them. This CDR3 comprises 13 residues. The germline V gene encodes CDR1 ENHRY and CDR2 SYGVKD. CDR3 nucleotide sequence: TGTGCCATCAGTAACGACAACACCGGGGAGCTGTTTTTT. Translated, it gives CAISNDNTGELFF.

This clonotype was counted at least ten times. Within a library made for alpha chains, this beta chain is off target, and its count is uninformative. The chain couples TRBV20-1 to TRBJ2-5; 9 bases are shared with TRBD1. There are 15 residues in the CDR3. Germline CDR1 is DFQATT and CDR2 is SNEGSKA (reference sequence). Germline trimming cut 4 bases from V and 2 bases from J; bases unmatched to any gene: 8. In DNA form, the CDR3 reads TGCAGTGCTACCCCGTTACAGGGGGCGCAAGAGACCCAGTACTTC. Its translation is CSATPLQGAQETQYF.

Many counts were recorded for this clonotype. Within a library made for alpha chains, this beta chain is off target, and its count is uninformative. The gene calls are TRBV29-1 and TRBJ2-7; maybe TRBD2 (5 bases). The CDR3 sequence is 11 residues long. V lost 7 bases and J lost 0, with 7 bases in between. The V gene's germline CDR1 is SQVTM and CDR2 ANQGSEA. The CDR3 is CSALASYEQYF. CDR3 DNA sequence: TGCAGCGCGCTAGCCTCCTACGAGCAGTACTTC.

This clonotype appeared many times. This beta chain lies outside the target of a library built for alpha chains; its clone size means little. V and J are TRBV5-1 and TRBJ2-7; TRBD1 matches at 7 bases. The CDR3 covers 16 residues. Germline CDR1 and CDR2: SGHRS and YFSETQ. Trimming cost V 4 bases and J 0 bases; bases outside gene matches: 10. The CDR3 region has the DNA TGCGCCAGCAGCCTGTCGCCACAGGGGCACTCCTACGAGCAGTACTTC. Translated: CASSLSPQGHSYEQYF.

At least ten counts were recorded for this clonotype. Since the library was made to target alpha chains, this beta chain is a stray read and its abundance is not meaningful. V is TRBV29-1 and J is TRBJ2-7, with TRBD1 identical over 11 bases. The germline gives CDR1 SQVTM, CDR2 ANQGSEA. Losses at the gene ends were 6 bases for V and 6 bases for J; bases not matched to a gene: 10. The CDR3 totals 14 residues. CDR3 bases: TGCAGCGTCCGGATCGGGACAGGGGGGGGCGAGCAGTACTTC. The encoded protein is CSVRIGTGGGEQYF.

This clonotype has at least ten counts. Since the library was made to target alpha chains, this beta chain is a stray read and its abundance is not meaningful. The genes are TRBV12-3 or TRBV12-4 and TRBJ1-1, with 7 bases fitting TRBD1. CDR3 length: 14 residues. The J segment lost 7 bases and the V segment lost 6 bases, leaving 11 bases of the junction unmatched. The chain's CDR3 is CASSRQGGISEAFF. The CDR3 coding sequence is TGTGCCAGCAGCCGACAGGGAGGAATCAGTGAAGCTTTCTTT.

Details on this clonotype: This beta chain is a stray read from a library made for alpha chains; its abundance is not meaningful. This chain uses TRBV20-1 with TRBJ2-3; no clear D. CDR1 DFQATT and CDR2 SNEGSKA come from the germline V gene (reference sequence). The CDR3 length is 15 residues. Trimming left V 4 bases short and J 6 bases short, with 20 bases between. The CDR3 spells CSAKPIRVYGDTQYF. In DNA, the CDR3 is TGCAGTGCTAAGCCAATAAGGGTGTACGGGGATACGCAGTATTTT.

Ten or more counts support this clonotype. This beta chain lies outside the target of a library built for alpha chains; its clone size means little. This chain connects TRBV7-9 to TRBJ2-1; tentative D call: TRBD1 (6 bases). Germline values: CDR1 SEHNR, CDR2 FQNEAQ (reference sequence). The CDR3 totals 13 residues. V was cut by 4 bases and J by 5 bases, with 9 bases left in between. CDR3 protein: CASSSRDNNEQFF. The CDR3 nucleotides read TGTGCCAGCAGCTCCCGGGACAACAATGAGCAGTTCTTC.

This clonotype was recorded at least ten times. This beta chain turned up in a library designed for alpha chains; as an off-target read, its abundance says little. This sequence joins TRBV1 and TRBJ1-5. TRBV1 is a pseudogene. This CDR3 contains 16 residues. This CDR3 is CTSSQDLGPVNQPQHF. The DNA for the CDR3 is TGCACCAGCAGCCAAGATCTGGGACCGGTCAATCAGCCCCAGCATTTT.

This clonotype showed up many times. The library was built for alpha chains, so this beta chain is an off-target read and its size means little. The chain carries TRBV5-4 and TRBJ2-5, with 14 positions matching TRBD2. Unmatched junction bases numbered 9, after V lost 0 bases and J lost 5 bases. Germline CDR1 SGHNT, CDR2 YYREEE (reference sequence). This CDR3 has 18 amino acids. CDR3 region: CASSLEGLAGGPGETQYF. The CDR3 region has the DNA TGTGCCAGCAGCTTGGAAGGACTAGCGGGGGGCCCCGGGGAGACCCAGTACTTC.

Relative to its sample, this clonotype is medium-sized (0.01 to 0.1%). A library prepared for alpha chains yielded this beta chain as an off-target read; its size is of little meaning. This chain connects TRBV27 to TRBJ2-7; D call uncertain. The CDR3 runs 13 residues. The V end was cut by 8 bases, the J end by 3 bases, with 14 bases between. Looked up from germline, CDR1 is MNHEY and CDR2 is SMNVEV (reference sequence). The CDR3 sequence: CASSVAADYEQYF. The CDR3, as DNA: TGTGCCAGCTCGGTGGCAGCCGACTACGAGCAGTACTTC.

Turning to this clonotype: Being off target in a library aimed at alpha chains, this beta chain has a size of little meaning. The chain couples TRBV6-2 or TRBV6-3 to TRBJ2-1; the match to TRBD1 covers 9 bases. Germline V gives CDR1 MNHEY, CDR2 SVGEGT. CDR3 length equals 14 residues. V lost 7 bases to trimming and J lost 5 bases; unmatched junction nucleotides: 6. Written as DNA, the CDR3 is TGTGCCAGCACTCGGACAGGGGCTAACAATGAGCAGTTCTTC. It encodes CASTRTGANNEQFF.

This clonotype was detected a few times. As an off-target read in a library built for alpha chains, this beta chain has a frequency of little significance. The V call is TRBV20-1, the J call TRBJ2-3; no clear D. Germline V gene lookup returns CDR1 DFQATT and CDR2 SNEGSKA (reference sequence). This CDR3 contains 15 residues. V dropped 7 bases and J dropped 0 bases, with 17 bases sitting between them. The CDR3 nucleotides read TGCAGTGTCACCCCGGAGTGGGTGAGCACAGATACGCAGTATTTT. Protein sequence: CSVTPEWVSTDTQYF.

In this sample, this clonotype is hyperexpanded (1% or more). In a library made to pick up alpha chains, this beta chain is a stray read with a size that means little. The chain joins TRBV4-2 to TRBJ2-2; D gene unclear. Germline CDR1 LGHNA, CDR2 YNFKEQ. V was clipped by 8 bases and J by 0 bases, with 10 bases between them. This CDR3 is 14 amino acids long. The CDR3 loop reads CASERAPNTGELFF. The CDR3 DNA sequence: TGTGCCAGCGAAAGAGCGCCGAACACCGGGGAGCTGTTTTTT.

In this sample, this clonotype is medium-sized (0.01 to 0.1%). This beta chain slipped into a library made for alpha chains as a stray read, so its size is not meaningful. The rearrangement links TRBV28 to TRBJ2-1; D possibly corresponds to TRBD2 (6 bases). Germline CDR1 reads MDHEN; CDR2 reads SYDVKM. Trimming shortened V by 6 bases and J by 7 bases, and 16 bases separated the two germline ends. The CDR3 spans 14 residues. Written as DNA, the CDR3 is TGTGCCAGCAGGCCCGCTCCGGGGGAAAATGAGCAGTTCTTC. Translation gives CASRPAPGENEQFF.

This clonotype was counted ten times or more. Since the library was made to target alpha chains, this beta chain is a stray read and its abundance is not meaningful. This chain connects TRBV12-3 or TRBV12-4 to TRBJ2-7; D may be TRBD1 (5 bases). V was pared by 3 bases and J by 2 bases, with 11 bases between. CDR3 length: 14 amino acids. CDR3 bases: TGTGCCAGCAGTTTGGCGGCAGGGCCCTACGAGCAGTACTTC. Translated: CASSLAAGPYEQYF.

This clonotype occurred many times. Since the library was made to target alpha chains, this beta chain is a stray read and its abundance is not meaningful. This rearrangement joins TRBV5-4 to TRBJ2-3, with a possible D match to TRBD2 (6 bases). The germline CDR1 and CDR2 sequences are SGHNT and YYREEE (reference sequence). The CDR3 is made up of 14 amino acids. V lost 4 bases, J lost 2 bases, and 11 bases lay in between. In nucleotides, the CDR3 is TGTGCCAGCAGCATGCGACTAGTCACAGATACGCAGTATTTT. Translated, it gives CASSMRLVTDTQYF.

This clonotype was seen at least ten times. Being off target in a library aimed at alpha chains, this beta chain has a size of little meaning. The rearrangement joins TRBV10-1 to TRBJ2-1; 7 bases line up with TRBD1. This CDR3 comprises 14 residues. Germline V CDR1 and CDR2: WNHNN, SYGVQD (reference sequence). V lost 2 bases and J lost 5; bases outside the gene matches: 3. CDR3 nucleotides: TGCGCCAGCAGTGAGCTTGGGACAGACAATGAGCAGTTCTTC. Protein product: CASSELGTDNEQFF.

This clonotype was recorded a few times. This beta chain lies outside the target of a library built for alpha chains; its clone size means little. The J gene is TRBJ2-1, the V gene TRBV7-9; 10 bases align to TRBD2. In germline, CDR1 is SEHNR, CDR2 FQNEAQ (reference sequence). V shed 2 bases and J 6 bases; nucleotides not matched to a gene: 4. This CDR3 has 15 residues. This chain's CDR3 is CASSLLAGVGNEQFF. The CDR3 nucleotides are TGTGCCAGCAGCTTACTAGCGGGAGTCGGCAATGAGCAGTTCTTC.

This clonotype was observed at least ten times. The library was built for alpha chains, so this beta chain is an off-target read and its size means little. The genes are TRBV27 and TRBJ2-7; 7 positions agree with TRBD1. Per germline, CDR1 MNHEY and CDR2 SMNVEV (reference sequence). V shed 9 bases, J shed 4 bases, and the junction held 15 bases outside the gene matches. This CDR3 is 15 amino acids long. CDR3 residues: CASLPSTGSPYEQYF. The CDR3 DNA follows: TGTGCCAGTTTACCTTCGACAGGGTCCCCATACGAGCAGTACTTC.

This clonotype rates as medium-sized. In a library made to pick up alpha chains, this beta chain is a stray read with a size that means little. The CDR3 is CASSHSGGLNEQFF. DNA for the CDR3: TGCGCCAGCAGCCATAGCGGGGGCCTTAATGAGCAGTTCTTC. The V gene is TRBV5-1, the J gene TRBJ2-1; TRBD2 agrees at 9 bases. The CDR3 is 14 residues long. V lost 4 bases and J lost 7; bases outside the gene matches: 6. Germline V gene data show CDR1 as SGHRS and CDR2 as YFSETQ.

This clonotype was counted many times. Found in a library prepared for alpha chains, this beta chain is an off-target read, and its abundance has little meaning. The CDR3 bases are TGTGCCAGTAGTCTCCACGTTGACAGGGGATCTTACAATGAGCAGTTCTTC. Translated: CASSLHVDRGSYNEQFF. This rearrangement joins TRBV19 to TRBJ2-1; 8 bases are a match to TRBD1. This CDR3 has 17 amino acids. Germline CDR1 and CDR2: LNHDA and SQIVND (reference sequence). Unmatched junction bases numbered 13, after V lost 5 bases and J lost 4 bases.